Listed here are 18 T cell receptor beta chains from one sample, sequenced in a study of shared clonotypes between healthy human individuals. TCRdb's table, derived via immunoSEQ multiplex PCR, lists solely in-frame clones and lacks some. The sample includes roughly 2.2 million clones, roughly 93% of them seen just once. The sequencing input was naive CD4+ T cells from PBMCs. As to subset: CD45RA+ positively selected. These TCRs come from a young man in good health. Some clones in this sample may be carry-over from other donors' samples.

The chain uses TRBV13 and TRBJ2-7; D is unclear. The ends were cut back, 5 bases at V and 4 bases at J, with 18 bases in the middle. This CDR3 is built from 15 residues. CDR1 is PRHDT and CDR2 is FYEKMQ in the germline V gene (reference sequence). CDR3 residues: CASSHLLIPGYEQYF. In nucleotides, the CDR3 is TGTGCCAGCAGCCATCTCCTTATCCCTGGGTACGAGCAGTACTTC.

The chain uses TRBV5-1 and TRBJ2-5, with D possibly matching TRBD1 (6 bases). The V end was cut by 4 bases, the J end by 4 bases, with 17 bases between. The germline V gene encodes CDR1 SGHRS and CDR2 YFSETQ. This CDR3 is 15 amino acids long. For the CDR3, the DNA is TGCGCCAGCAGCCCAGGGGTAAACCCTGGAGAGACCCAGTACTTC. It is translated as CASSPGVNPGETQYF.

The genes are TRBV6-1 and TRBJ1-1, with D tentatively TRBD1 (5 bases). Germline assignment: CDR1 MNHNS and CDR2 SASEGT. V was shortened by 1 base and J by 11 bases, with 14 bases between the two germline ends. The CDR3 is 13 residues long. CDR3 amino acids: CASSEEGDSRAFF. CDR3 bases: TGTGCCAGCAGTGAAGAAGGTGACAGCAGGGCTTTCTTT.

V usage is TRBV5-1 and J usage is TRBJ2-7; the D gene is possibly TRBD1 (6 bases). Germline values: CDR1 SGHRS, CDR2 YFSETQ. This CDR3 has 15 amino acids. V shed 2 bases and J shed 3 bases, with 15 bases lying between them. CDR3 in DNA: TGCGCCAGCAGCTTTCAAACAGGGTCCGGCTACGAGCAGTACTTC. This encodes CASSFQTGSGYEQYF.

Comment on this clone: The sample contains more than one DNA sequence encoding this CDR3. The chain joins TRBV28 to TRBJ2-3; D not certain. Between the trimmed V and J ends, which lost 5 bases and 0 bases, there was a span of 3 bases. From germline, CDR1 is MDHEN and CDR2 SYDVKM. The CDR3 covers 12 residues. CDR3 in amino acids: CASSPSTDTQYF. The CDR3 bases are TGTGCCAGCAGTCCTAGCACAGATACGCAGTATTTT.

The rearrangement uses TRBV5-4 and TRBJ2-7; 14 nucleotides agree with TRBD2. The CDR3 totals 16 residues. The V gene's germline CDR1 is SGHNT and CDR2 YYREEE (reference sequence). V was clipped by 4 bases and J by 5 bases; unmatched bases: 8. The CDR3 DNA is TGTGCCAGCAGCCCGGGACTAGCGGGAGTCCCAAACGAGCAGTACTTC. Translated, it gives CASSPGLAGVPNEQYF. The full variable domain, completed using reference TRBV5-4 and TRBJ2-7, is ETGVTQSPTHLIKTRGQQVTLRCSSQSGHNTVSWYQQALGQGPQFIFQYYREEENGRGNFPPRFSGLQFPNYSSELNVNALELDDSALYLCASSPGLAGVPNEQYFGPGTRLTVT.

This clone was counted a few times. This CDR3 is CAGHFDQDGDGYTF. The CDR3, as DNA: TGTGCCGGACACTTCGACCAGGACGGCGATGGCTACACCTTC. The chain links TRBV30 to TRBJ1-2, with a weak D call TRBD1 (5 bases). Germline loops: CDR1 GTSNPN, CDR2 SVGIG (reference sequence). The CDR3 is 14 amino acids. V dropped 8 bases and J dropped 6 bases, with 22 bases sitting between them.

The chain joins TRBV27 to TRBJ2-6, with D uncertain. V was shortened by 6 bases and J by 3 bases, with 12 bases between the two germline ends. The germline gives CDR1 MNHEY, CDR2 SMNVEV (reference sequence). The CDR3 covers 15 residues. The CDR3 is CASSPTPYGANVLTF. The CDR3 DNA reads TGTGCCAGCAGCCCCACCCCTTATGGGGCCAACGTCCTGACTTTC.

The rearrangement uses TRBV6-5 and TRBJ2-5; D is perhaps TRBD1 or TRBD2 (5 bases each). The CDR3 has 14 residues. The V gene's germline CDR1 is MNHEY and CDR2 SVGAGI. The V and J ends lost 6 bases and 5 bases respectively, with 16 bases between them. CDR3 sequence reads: CASSLGPRQETQYF. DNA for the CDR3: TGTGCCAGCAGCCTGGGACCGCGACAGGAGACCCAGTACTTC.

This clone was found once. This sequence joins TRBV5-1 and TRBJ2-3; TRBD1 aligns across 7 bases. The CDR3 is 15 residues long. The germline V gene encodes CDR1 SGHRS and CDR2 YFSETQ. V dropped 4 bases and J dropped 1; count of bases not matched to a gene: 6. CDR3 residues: CASSQQGIRTDTQYF. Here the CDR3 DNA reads TGCGCCAGCAGCCAACAGGGGATTCGCACAGATACGCAGTATTTT.

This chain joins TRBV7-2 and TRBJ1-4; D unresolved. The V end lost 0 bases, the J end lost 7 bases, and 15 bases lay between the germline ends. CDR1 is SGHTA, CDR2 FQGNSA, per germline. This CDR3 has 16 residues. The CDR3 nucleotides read TGTGCCAGCAGCTTAGCGCCGGGAAGGGTTGGTGAAAAACTGTTTTTT. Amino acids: CASSLAPGRVGEKLFF.

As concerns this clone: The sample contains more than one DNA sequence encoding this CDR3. DNA of the CDR3: TGTGCCAGCTCACCACGCGGGGGGCGAAGCAATCAGCCCCAGCATTTT. It is translated as CASSPRGGRSNQPQHF. The V gene is TRBV18, the J gene TRBJ1-5; D is possibly TRBD1 (6 bases). Germline CDR1 reads KGHSH; CDR2 reads LQKENI. CDR3 length: 16 residues. Trimming shortened V by 1 base and J by 1 base, and 11 bases separated the two germline ends.

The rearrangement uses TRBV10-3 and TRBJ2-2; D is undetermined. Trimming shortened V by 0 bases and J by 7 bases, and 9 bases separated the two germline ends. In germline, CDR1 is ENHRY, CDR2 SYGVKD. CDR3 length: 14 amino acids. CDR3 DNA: TGTGCCATCAGTGAGTCGTTGTATTACGGGGAGCTGTTTTTT. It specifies CAISESLYYGELFF.

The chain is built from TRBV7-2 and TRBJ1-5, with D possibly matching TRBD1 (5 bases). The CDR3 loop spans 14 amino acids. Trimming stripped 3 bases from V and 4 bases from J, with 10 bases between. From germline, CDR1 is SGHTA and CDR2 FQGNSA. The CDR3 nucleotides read TGTGCCAGCAGCTTCGGGGCCCCTAATCAGCCCCAGCATTTT. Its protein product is CASSFGAPNQPQHF.

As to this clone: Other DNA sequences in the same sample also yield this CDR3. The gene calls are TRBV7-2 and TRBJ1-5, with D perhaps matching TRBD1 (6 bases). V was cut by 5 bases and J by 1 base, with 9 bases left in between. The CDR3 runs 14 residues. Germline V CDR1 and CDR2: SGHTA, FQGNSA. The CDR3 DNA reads TGTGCCAGCAGCCCGACAGGAAGCAATCAGCCCCAGCATTTT. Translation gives CASSPTGSNQPQHF.

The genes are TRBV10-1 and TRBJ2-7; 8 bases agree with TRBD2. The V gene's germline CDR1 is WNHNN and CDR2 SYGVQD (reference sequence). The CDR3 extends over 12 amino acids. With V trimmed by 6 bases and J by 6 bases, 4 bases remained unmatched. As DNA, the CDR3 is TGCGCCAGCAGGGGACTAGTCGGCGAGCAGTACTTC. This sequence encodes CASRGLVGEQYF.

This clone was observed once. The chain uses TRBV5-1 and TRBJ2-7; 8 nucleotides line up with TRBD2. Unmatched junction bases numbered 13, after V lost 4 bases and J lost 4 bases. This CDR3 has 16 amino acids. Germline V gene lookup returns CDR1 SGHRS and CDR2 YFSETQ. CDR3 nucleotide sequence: TGCGCCAGCAGCCTACTTCGTAGCGGGAAATCGTACGAGCAGTACTTC. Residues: CASSLLRSGKSYEQYF.

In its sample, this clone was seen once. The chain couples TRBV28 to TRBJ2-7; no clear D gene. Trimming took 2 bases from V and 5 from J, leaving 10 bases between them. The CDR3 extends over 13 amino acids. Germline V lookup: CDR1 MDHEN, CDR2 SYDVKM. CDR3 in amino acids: CASSLGFFNEQYF. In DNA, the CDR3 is TGTGCCAGCAGTTTAGGGTTTTTCAACGAGCAGTACTTC. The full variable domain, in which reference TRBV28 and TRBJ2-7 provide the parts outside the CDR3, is DVKVTQSSRYLVKRTGEKVFLECVQDMDHENMFWYRQDPGLGLRLIYFSYDVKMKEKGDIPEGYSVSREKKERFSLILESASTNQTSMYLCASSLGFFNEQYFGPGTRLTVT.